The entry that follows covers one TCR beta chain sequence. Its antigen is not known. Via MiXCR, TCRdb re-called the RT-PCR reads, giving one row per CDR3 protein. The table lists around 760,000 distinct CDR3 sequences, approximately 14% of them singletons, with 6.5% to 8.5% in the top ten. The data derive from a study of response to subunit inactivated influenza vaccine. Study-level findings and limits: That few new T cells are recruited by each seasonal influenza vaccination was the authors' suggestion.

This CDR3 is 18 amino acids long. Trimming removed 4 bases from V and 2 bases from J; junction bases left unmatched: 11. CDR1 and CDR2 from the germline V gene are SQVTM and ANQGSEA. This material consisted of PBMCs from blood, taken 14 to 15 days before vaccination. The sequence derives from a man in his forties or fifties who received an inactivated influenza vaccine. The rearrangement links TRBV29-1 to TRBJ2-5, with 15 positions matching TRBD2. The DNA for the CDR3 is TGCAGCGTTGGTCGGTGGGGGACTAGCGGGAGGAGGCAAGAGACCCAGTACTTC. This translates into CSVGRWGTSGRRQETQYF.